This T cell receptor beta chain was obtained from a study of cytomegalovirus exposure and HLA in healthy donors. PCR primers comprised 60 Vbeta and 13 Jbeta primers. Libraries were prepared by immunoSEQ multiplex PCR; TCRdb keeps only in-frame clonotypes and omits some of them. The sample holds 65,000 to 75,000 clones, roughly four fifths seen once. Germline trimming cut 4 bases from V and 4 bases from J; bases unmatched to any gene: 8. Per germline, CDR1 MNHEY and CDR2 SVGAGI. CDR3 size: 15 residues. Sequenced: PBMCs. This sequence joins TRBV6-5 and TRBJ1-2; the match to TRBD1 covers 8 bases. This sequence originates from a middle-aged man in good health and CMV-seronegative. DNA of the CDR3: TGTGCCAGCAGTTCCCTCGGACAGGGTTTCTATGGCTACACCTTC. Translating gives CASSSLGQGFYGYTF.